This T cell receptor beta chain was recorded in a study of tumor-infiltrating lymphocytes in primary liver carcinoma. Study-level background: Male and female patients aged 30 to 69 years made up the cohort.

Total RNA and DNA came together from 20-30 mg of bulk tissue without cell sorting. General study results and limits: Paired tumor-adjacent and tumor-blood samples overlapped less than tumor region pairs did. Tumors had a top-250-clone fraction that was significantly higher than blood (p = 0.039).

To note about this clonotype: As yet, its antigen is unknown.

cDNA specific to TCR beta was made from about 0.45 ug of total RNA, with a constant-region primer employed for priming. Three-round nested multiplex PCR performed with slightly modified ARM-PCR produced the TCR beta libraries. TRBV1-TRBV30 forward primers paired with a C-beta reverse primer drove the first two PCR rounds, roughly 10 cycles each. MiXCR, run by TCRdb on the multiplex PCR reads, gives a single entry per CDR3 protein. The sample consists of roughly 120,000 distinct CDR3 sequences, 50% to 80% of them appearing once. This CDR3 has 16 residues. The V end lost 3 bases, the J end lost 0 bases, and 12 bases lay between the germline ends. Germline lookup yields CDR1 KGHSH and CDR2 LQKENI.

The clonotype comes from an older woman with primary liver carcinoma and hepatitis B virus infection. The sample taken for sequencing was liver tumor tissue from sampling region 3. Subset meaning: tumor region T3, left-lateral pole. This rearrangement joins TRBV18 to TRBJ1-5; no definite D call. The CDR3 sequence: CASSPYGSNSNQPQHF. CDR3 coding DNA: TGTGCCAGCTCACCTTACGGGAGTAATAGCAATCAGCCCCAGCATTTT.